This passage covers 14 T cell receptor beta chains from one sample sequenced in a study of blood T cell repertoires in COVID-19. Profiled with immunoSEQ multiplex PCR; TCRdb holds only in-frame clones, not every one. This table holds 90,000 to 100,000 clones, 87% found once. What was sequenced was peripheral blood. Receptor source: a man between 65 and 80 years old with acute or convalescent COVID-19.

This chain joins TRBV27 and TRBJ2-1; no reliable D call. V lost 7 bases, J lost 9 bases, and 13 bases lay in between. Germline V gene data show CDR1 as MNHEY and CDR2 as SMNVEV (reference sequence). The CDR3 runs 12 residues. Here the CDR3 reads CASMSLLGEQFF. The CDR3 DNA is TGTGCCAGCATGTCGCTCCTCGGTGAGCAGTTCTTC.

The CDR3 is CASSLAGYNSPLHF. Written as DNA, the CDR3 is TGCGCCAGCAGCTTGGCAGGCTATAATTCACCCCTCCACTTT. V is TRBV5-1 and J is TRBJ1-6; D is unclear. This CDR3 spans 14 amino acids. V was shortened by 0 bases and J by 3 bases, with 4 bases between the two germline ends. CDR1 is SGHRS, CDR2 YFSETQ, per germline.

The sample holds one count of this clone. V gene TRBV7-3 combines with J gene TRBJ2-3; a weak D match, TRBD1 (5 bases). V was clipped by 2 bases and J by 5 bases, with 14 bases between them. The CDR3 sequence is 15 residues long. Per germline, CDR1 SGHTA and CDR2 FQGTGA. The CDR3 here is CASSLEQASLDTQYF. The DNA of the CDR3 is TGTGCCAGCAGCTTAGAACAGGCCTCCTTAGATACGCAGTATTTT.

The rearrangement links TRBV7-2 to TRBJ1-2, with D possibly matching TRBD1 (6 bases). Per the germline V gene, CDR1 is SGHTA and CDR2 is FQGNSA. The V and J ends lost 5 bases and 8 bases respectively, with 18 bases between them. This CDR3 has 14 residues. The CDR3 region has the DNA TGTGCCAGCAGCCTTTGGGAGACAGGACGCGGCTACACCTTC. It yields the protein CASSLWETGRGYTF.

The rearrangement joins TRBV9 to TRBJ2-3; 9 bases map to TRBD2. Germline trimming cut 0 bases from V and 0 bases from J; bases unmatched to any gene: 2. The CDR3 length is 16 residues. CDR1 is SGDLS and CDR2 is YYNGEE in the germline V gene. This CDR3 is CASSVGAGGSTDTQYF. CDR3 DNA: TGTGCCAGCAGCGTAGGTGCGGGGGGGAGCACAGATACGCAGTATTTT.

The CDR3 bases are TGTGCCAGCAGCCAAGAGTGGCAGGGTGGTGAAAAACTGTTTTTT. Encoded protein: CASSQEWQGGEKLFF. This chain joins TRBV3-1 (or the pseudogene TRBV3-2) and TRBJ1-4; TRBD1 is a possible D gene (5 bases). Germline V CDR1 and CDR2: LGHDT, YNNKEL (reference sequence). V lost 0 bases and J lost 7, with 12 bases in between. The CDR3 length is 15 residues.

The rearrangement links TRBV6-5 to TRBJ1-1; 8 nucleotides agree with TRBD1. The V and J ends lost 1 base and 3 bases, in that order; junction bases with no gene match: 1. Germline assignment: CDR1 MNHEY and CDR2 SVGAGI. The CDR3 has 14 residues. The CDR3 region has the DNA TGTGCCAGCAGTTACTTGGACAGGGACACTGAAGCTTTCTTT. It encodes CASSYLDRDTEAFF.

The chain combines TRBV15 with TRBJ1-1; tentative D call: TRBD1 (6 bases). V lost 0 bases to trimming and J lost 10 bases, with 18 bases between them. This CDR3 is built from 15 residues. Germline CDR1 is LNHNV and CDR2 is YYDKDF (reference sequence). The CDR3 DNA sequence: TGTGCCACCAGCAGAGAATTCAGCAGGGGAAGGCGAGCTTTCTTT. Translated: CATSREFSRGRRAFF.

The V call is TRBV7-9, the J call TRBJ1-2; 9 bases are shared with TRBD1. Germline CDR1 SEHNR, CDR2 FQNEAQ (reference sequence). The CDR3 runs 15 residues. Trimming at V came to 1 base and at J to 7 bases, leaving 7 bases not matched to a gene. The CDR3 DNA follows: TGTGCCAGCAGCTTAGTTAGGGACAGGGTCCTTGGCTACACCTTC. Its translation: CASSLVRDRVLGYTF.

The chain links TRBV7-2 to TRBJ2-3, with D possibly matching TRBD1 (7 bases). Germline CDR1 reads SGHTA; CDR2 reads FQGNSA. The CDR3 covers 14 residues. V shed 4 bases and J shed 5 bases, with 13 bases lying between them. As DNA, the CDR3 is TGTGCCAGCAGCTGGAGGGGGCAGGTAGATACGCAGTATTTT. Translated: CASSWRGQVDTQYF.

The chain is built from TRBV28 and TRBJ1-5; 9 nucleotides match TRBD1. This CDR3 spans 14 amino acids. V lost 5 bases to trimming and J lost 7 bases; unmatched junction nucleotides: 6. Germline CDR1 is MDHEN and CDR2 is SYDVKM. The CDR3 nucleotides read TGTGCCAGCAGTCGCCGACAGGGGGAACAGCCCCAGCATTTT. Translating it yields CASSRRQGEQPQHF.

V gene TRBV20-1 combines with J gene TRBJ2-3, with D possibly TRBD1 on 6 matching bases. The germline V and J ends were trimmed by 4 bases and 5 bases, with 22 bases remaining between them. CDR1 DFQATT and CDR2 SNEGSKA come from the germline V gene (reference sequence). The CDR3 runs 16 residues. The CDR3 region has the DNA TGCAGTGCTAATGACGCCGGGACACCCAAATTAGATACGCAGTATTTT. Its translation is CSANDAGTPKLDTQYF.

This chain uses TRBV11-2 with TRBJ1-2, with 7 bases identical to TRBD1. Germline V lookup: CDR1 SGHAT, CDR2 FQNNGV. V trimming: 6 bases; J trimming: 8 bases; junction bases outside the gene matches: 6. The CDR3 has 12 amino acids. The CDR3 loop is CASSSQGDGYTF. The CDR3 DNA reads as TGTGCCAGCAGTTCGCAGGGGGACGGCTACACCTTC.

The V and J genes are TRBV28 and TRBJ1-5, with D possibly being TRBD1 (6 bases). Germline CDR1 reads MDHEN; CDR2 reads SYDVKM. Between the trimmed V and J ends, which lost 2 bases and 2 bases, there was a span of 10 bases. There are 15 residues in the CDR3. DNA for the CDR3: TGTGCCAGCAGTTTAGCAGGGGCACGCAATCAGCCCCAGCATTTT. Its protein product is CASSLAGARNQPQHF.